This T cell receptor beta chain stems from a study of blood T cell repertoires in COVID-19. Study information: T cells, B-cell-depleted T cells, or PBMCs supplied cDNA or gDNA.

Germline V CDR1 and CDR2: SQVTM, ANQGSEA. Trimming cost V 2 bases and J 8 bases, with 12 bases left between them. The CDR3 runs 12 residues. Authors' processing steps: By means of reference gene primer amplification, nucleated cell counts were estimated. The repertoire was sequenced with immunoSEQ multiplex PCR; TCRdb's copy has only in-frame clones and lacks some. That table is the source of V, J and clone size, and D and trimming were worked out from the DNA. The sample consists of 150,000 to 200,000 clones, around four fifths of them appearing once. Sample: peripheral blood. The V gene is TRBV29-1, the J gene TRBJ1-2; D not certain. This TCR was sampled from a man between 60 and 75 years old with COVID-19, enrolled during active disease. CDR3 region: CSVESGPGGYTF. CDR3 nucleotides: TGCAGCGTTGAATCTGGGCCCGGCGGCTACACCTTC.